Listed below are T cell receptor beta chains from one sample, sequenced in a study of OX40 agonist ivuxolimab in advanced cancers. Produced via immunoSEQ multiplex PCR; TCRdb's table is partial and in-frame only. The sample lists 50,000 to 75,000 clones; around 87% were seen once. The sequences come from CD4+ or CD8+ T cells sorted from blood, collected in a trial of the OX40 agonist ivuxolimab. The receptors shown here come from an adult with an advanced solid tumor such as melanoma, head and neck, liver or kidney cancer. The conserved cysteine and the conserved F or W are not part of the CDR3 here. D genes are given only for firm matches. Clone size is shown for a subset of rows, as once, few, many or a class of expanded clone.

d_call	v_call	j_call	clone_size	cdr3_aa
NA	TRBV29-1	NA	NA	SGRETGTNEQY
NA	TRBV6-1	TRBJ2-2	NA	ASSEPGVNTGELF
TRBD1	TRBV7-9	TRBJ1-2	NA	ASSFVMDRGDGYT
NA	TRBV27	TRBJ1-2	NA	ASSPEGWLDGYT
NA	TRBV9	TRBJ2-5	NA	ASGETQY
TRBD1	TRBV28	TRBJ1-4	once	ASSSRSRQGVGNEKLF
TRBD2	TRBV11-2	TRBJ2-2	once	AGEREGPNTGELF
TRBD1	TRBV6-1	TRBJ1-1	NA	ASSDQGGIPEAF
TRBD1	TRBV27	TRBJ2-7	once	ASSPGTGGHEQY
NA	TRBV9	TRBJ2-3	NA	ASSGNTQY
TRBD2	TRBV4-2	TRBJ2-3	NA	ASSPTVLAVSTDTQY
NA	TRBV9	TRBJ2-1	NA	ASSVSGASYNEQF
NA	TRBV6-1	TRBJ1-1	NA	ASSYGTEAF
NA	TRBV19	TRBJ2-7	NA	ASSIYVSNEQY
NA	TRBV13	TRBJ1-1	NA	ASSARGAGFNTEAF
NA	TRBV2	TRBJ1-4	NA	ATPTGRNEKLF
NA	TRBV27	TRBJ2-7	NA	ASSSRTSSTAAYEQY
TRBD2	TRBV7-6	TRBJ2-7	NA	ASSAGLAGTYEQY
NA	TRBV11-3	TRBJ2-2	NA	ASSLGSGELF
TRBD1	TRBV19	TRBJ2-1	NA	ASRYRGPYNEQF
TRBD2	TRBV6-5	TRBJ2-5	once	ASSSLAGGQETQY
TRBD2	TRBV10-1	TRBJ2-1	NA	ASSEWAGAGNEQF
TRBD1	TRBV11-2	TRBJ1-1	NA	ASSRRQGAEAF
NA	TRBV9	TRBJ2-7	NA	ASSPSIKQHPYEQY
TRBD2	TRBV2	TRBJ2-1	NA	ASSDLSGSRLNEQF
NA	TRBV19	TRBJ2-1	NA	ASSILRTSYNEQF
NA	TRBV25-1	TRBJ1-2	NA	ASSAGGAGYGYT
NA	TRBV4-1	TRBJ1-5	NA	ASSQEWGQPQH
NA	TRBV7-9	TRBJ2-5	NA	ASRPSTGETQY
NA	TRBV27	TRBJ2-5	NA	ASSPWAGAQETQY
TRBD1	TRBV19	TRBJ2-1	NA	ASSIDPGTGGSLEQF
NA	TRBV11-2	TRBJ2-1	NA	ASSRLNEQF
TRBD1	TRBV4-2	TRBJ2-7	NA	ASSQELGQAHEQC
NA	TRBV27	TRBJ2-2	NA	ASSLSPMGAGELF
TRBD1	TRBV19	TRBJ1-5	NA	ASSRADRMGNQPQH
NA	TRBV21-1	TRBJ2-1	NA	ASSIIRGVPGLAVIGEQF
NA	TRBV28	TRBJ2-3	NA	ASSRDMRSTDTQY
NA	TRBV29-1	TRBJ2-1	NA	SVEGDSPSSYNEQF
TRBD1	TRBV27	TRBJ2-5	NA	ASSFSWTGETQY
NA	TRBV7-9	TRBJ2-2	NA	ASSGTPNTGELF
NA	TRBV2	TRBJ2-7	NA	ASSDPSFFYEQY
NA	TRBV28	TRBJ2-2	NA	ASSSYIPGTGELF
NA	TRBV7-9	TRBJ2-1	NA	ASSPLQTGRITYNEQF
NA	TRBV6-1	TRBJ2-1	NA	ASRDNEQF
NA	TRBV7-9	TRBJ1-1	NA	ASSLASGDTEAF
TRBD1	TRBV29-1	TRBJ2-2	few	SVVDRGMSGAGELF
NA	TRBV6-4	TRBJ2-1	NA	ASSQTSLGLNEQF
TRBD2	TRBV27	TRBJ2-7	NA	ATHSGLSSYEQY
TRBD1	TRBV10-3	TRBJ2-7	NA	AISEPGQGFYEQY
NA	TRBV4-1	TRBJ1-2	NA	ASSQDLGALLYGYT
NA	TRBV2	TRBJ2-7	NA	ASSELTSLTYEQY
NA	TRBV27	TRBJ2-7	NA	ASSSGNYEQY
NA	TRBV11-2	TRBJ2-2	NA	ASSLAQTQYTGELF
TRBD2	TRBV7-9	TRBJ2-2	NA	ASSLAPFSGRTSTGELF
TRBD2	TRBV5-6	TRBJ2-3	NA	ASSPGLAGTDTQY